Listed below are T cell receptor beta chains from one sample, sequenced in a study of T-cell memory formation after mild COVID-19. TCRdb reprocessed the 5' RACE reads via MiXCR and lists one record per CDR3 protein. The sample consists of roughly 110,000 distinct CDR3 sequences, 14% of them appearing once. The specimen sequenced was PBMCs or a T cell subset sorted from them (not recorded which). The receptors originated from a man between 18 and 35 years old who had mild COVID-19 (a few samples of this study predate the infection). Cell type and time point are not known. Both conserved end residues are part of each CDR3. The D gene is left open where the match is weak. Clone size appears in some rows only: once, few, many, or a class for an expanded clone.

J: TRBJ2-2
D: .
size: many
V: TRBV4-3
DNA: TGCGCCAGCAGTCCGTCAGGGGACAACACCGGGGAGCTGTTTTTT
CDR3: CASSPSGDNTGELFF

J: TRBJ1-2
D: .
size: .
V: TRBV9
DNA: TGTGCCAGCAGCGGCGACGGTTCCTCCTATGGCTACACCTTC
CDR3: CASSGDGSSYGYTF

J: TRBJ2-1
D: .
size: .
V: TRBV2
DNA: TGTGCCAGCAGTGAATTTCTAGCTAATGAGCAGTTCTTC
CDR3: CASSEFLANEQFF

J: TRBJ2-2
D: .
size: few
V: TRBV4-3
DNA: TGCGCCAGCAGCCAAGATGAGGGGGGCTGGGGGGAGCTGTTTTTT
CDR3: CASSQDEGGWGELFF

J: TRBJ2-7
D: TRBD1
size: few
V: TRBV2
DNA: TGTGCCAGCAGTCGGAGGACAGGGGACGAGCAGTACTTC
CDR3: CASSRRTGDEQYF

J: TRBJ2-7
D: TRBD2
size: .
V: TRBV20-1
DNA: TGCAGTGCCAGAGGAGGGTACGGGAGGCCCCCCTACGAGCAGTACTTC
CDR3: CSARGGYGRPPYEQYF

J: TRBJ2-3
D: .
size: many
V: TRBV29-1
DNA: TGCAGCGTTGAAGATCTAGGGAGACCTGCTAGCACAGATACGCAGTATTTT
CDR3: CSVEDLGRPASTDTQYF

J: TRBJ2-5
D: .
size: many
V: TRBV6-2/TRBV6-3
DNA: TGTGCCAGCAGTTTGTCGGAGACCCAGTACTTC
CDR3: CASSLSETQYF

J: TRBJ1-1
D: .
size: .
V: TRBV24-1
DNA: TGTGCCACCAGTGCGGCGGGGAACACTGAAGCTTTCTTT
CDR3: CATSAAGNTEAFF

J: TRBJ1-6
D: .
size: .
V: TRBV28
DNA: TGTGCCAGCACCCCCTGGGGGAATGGCTCACCCCTCCACTTT
CDR3: CASTPWGNGSPLHF

J: TRBJ1-2
D: .
size: .
V: TRBV6-5
DNA: TGTGCCAGCAGTTACGGATCAGGAGATTACGGCTACACCTTC
CDR3: CASSYGSGDYGYTF

J: TRBJ2-7
D: .
size: .
V: TRBV6-2/TRBV6-3
DNA: TGTGCCAGCACCTCCAGGGACGAGCAGTACTTC
CDR3: CASTSRDEQYF

J: TRBJ2-2
D: TRBD2
size: few
V: TRBV4-1
DNA: TGCGCCAGCAGCCTCGTCGGGGGGTCGACCGGGGAGCTGTTTTTT
CDR3: CASSLVGGSTGELFF

J: TRBJ1-1
D: .
size: .
V: TRBV25-1
DNA: TGTGCCAGCAGTGGGGCTTTGAACACTGAAGCTTTCTTT
CDR3: CASSGALNTEAFF

J: TRBJ2-3
D: TRBD2
size: .
V: TRBV6-2/TRBV6-3
DNA: TGTGCCAGCAGATCCTCTAGCGGGGGTCTATTCACAGATACGCAGTATTTT
CDR3: CASRSSSGGLFTDTQYF